This TCR beta chain was obtained from a study of cytomegalovirus exposure and HLA in healthy donors (dated by TCRdb to the late 2010s). Notes on the research overall: In an earlier analysis of 450 to 750 of the donors, around 300 Gb of sequence data and roughly 100 million unique TCR beta sequences from some 170 million T cells were reported. Approximately 310 gigabases of sequencing data and 70 million to 100 million unique TCR sequences were included in an early release covering around 650 HLA-typed donors. Among the roughly 410 genotyped donors, approximately 81% belonged to the genetic ancestry cluster associated with self-reported Caucasian donors. The aim of the study was to test whether cataloging public T cell receptors could identify signatures of past pathogen exposure. The T cell repertoires of around 670 subjects were profiled by immunosequencing and related to cytomegalovirus serostatus. Along with the roughly 670-subject first cohort, a separate validation cohort of about 110 different subjects was used. To predict cytomegalovirus infection status, the study brought together high-throughput TCR immunosequencing, statistical association of individual TCRs with disease status, and machine learning. A later analysis re-analyzed previously published TCR beta repertoires from 500 to 700 donors and added high-resolution HLA genotyping to study TCR occurrence patterns. Rather than using new phenotypic data, the later analysis identified candidate immune exposures from TCR beta sequences and from how often those sequences occurred across donors. An earlier analysis of approximately 630 of the donors applied high-throughput TCR beta sequencing to assess whether each TCR beta V gene segment acted as functional or pseudogenic. Alongside the repertoire data, information on donor age, sex, ethnicity and CMV serostatus was compiled. A later genetic analysis took genome-wide SNP genotypes for 398 of the 666 donors and used that subset as a discovery cohort. Every repertoire in the discovery cohort had been generated on one and the same sequencing platform. HLA typing covered class I and class II loci at four-digit resolution. The number of donors typed differed by locus, with 629-630 for A, B, C, DRB1 and DQB1, 522 for DQA1, over 600 for DPA1, and some 450 for DPB1. Roughly 5 DR-DQ haplotypes were handled as single units for association and clustering, since linkage in the cohort was strong. On average, roughly 250,000 unique TCR beta nucleotide sequences were sequenced per donor among a few hundred genotyped donors of the cohort, with 15% to 20% of those sequences being non-productive. The investigation overall reported the following: The only immune exposure information available for the cohort was CMV serostatus. At a false discovery rate of 0.05, a later analysis linked about 17,000 TCR beta sequences to specific HLA alleles. When HLA alleles, especially DR and DQ, strongly co-occurred, attributing TCR associations to individual alleles was difficult. In vitro tests confirmed that a few of the cytomegalovirus-associated TCR beta chains recognize cytomegalovirus antigens. Correlated functional status among segregating V segments might reflect linkage disequilibrium, but an unknown experimental factor could not be ruled out. A later genetic analysis associated a missense DCLRE1C variant with V-gene and J-gene trimming of TCR beta chains, and an independent cohort replicated the association. A later genetic analysis reported fewer N-insertions in productive TCRs among donors in an Asian-associated ancestry cluster than the roughly 690-donor mean. Several of the top co-occurrence clusters appeared to be linked to parvovirus B19, influenza, CMV and Epstein-Barr virus, according to a later analysis. In a later analysis, most CMV-associated TCR beta chains were found to appear HLA-restricted, with HLA associations seemingly driven largely by CMV exposure. It was suggested by the authors that the approach could potentially be generalized to other disease states and immunological phenotypes. The classifier was reported to diagnose cytomegalovirus status with high specificity and sensitivity in both the original and validation cohorts. A further reported finding was that TCR beta sequences accurately predicted the HLA-A and HLA-B alleles for most subjects in the first cohort. This cohort had only TCR beta chains sequenced, and the lack of alpha or paired-chain data limited which features could be detected. Because HLA typing was unavailable for some donors at each locus, only the typed subset was used in association tests. While some public TCRs were present in many individuals, most TCR sequences turned up only very rarely across donors. An earlier analysis of some 590 of the donors showed that most TCR beta V segments appeared in productive rearrangements either about 87% or about 30% of the time, which broadly matched IMGT annotations. In a later analysis, the rate of TCR association differed among HLA loci, with DRB1 alleles having the most associated TCRs and HLA-C alleles having the fewest. The sequencing pipeline was judged likely to have produced a cluster of highly shared sequence variants as a technical artifact. The presence/absence analyses assumed that sequencing depth was roughly uniform across donors, and that assumption may not be true. Because counts were too low, some 17 rarely observed V segments, including chromosome 9 orphons, were excluded from the earlier analysis of around 640 of the donors. In a later analysis, HLA-associated TCR beta chains were found to be more clonally expanded and to have lower generation probabilities than equally common non-associated chains. A total of 150 to 200 TCR beta chains were listed by the study as associated with cytomegalovirus.

The cohort comprised fewer than 700 healthy bone marrow donors. At the time of sampling, all cohort members were nominally healthy, though unrecorded immune exposures were likely present. The donor tested CMV seropositive and was one of the 289 seropositive cohort members. Each donor provided a peripheral blood sample, and peripheral blood mononuclear cells were used for TCR beta sequencing. The Qiagen DNeasy Blood Extraction Kit was used to extract genomic DNA from the blood cell samples. The library relied on the immunoSEQ multiplex PCR assay. For the multiplex PCR, a mixture combining 60 forward primers for TCR Vbeta segments and 13 reverse primers for TCR Jbeta segments was used. A multiplex PCR assay on genomic DNA amplified the CDR3 region of rearranged TCR beta genes. The amplified TCR beta libraries were sequenced on the Illumina HiSeq System as 87-base-pair reads. Per the source publication's procedure: Across the 666 repertoires, a later analysis counted tens of millions of unique TCR beta chains, around 11 million of which were shared by at least two donors. A nearest-neighbor algorithm error-corrected the raw reads and collapsed the reads into unique sequences, merging closely related sequences to remove PCR and sequencing errors. CDR3 sequences were aligned to IMGT reference sequences to assign V, D and J gene segments. For a sequence to be retained, a match of at least six nucleotides to both a V gene segment and a J gene segment was required. Rearrangements were called productive when the CDR3 lacked stop codons and stayed in frame with V and J; all others were non-productive. CDR3 was defined according to IMGT convention as the region running from the second conserved V-encoded cysteine to the conserved J-encoded phenylalanine. The earlier analysis of fewer than 700 of the donors excluded sequences that lacked an unambiguous match to a single V gene segment. In an earlier analysis of roughly 600 of the donors, a V segment was called functional when productive rearrangements were above 56.7%, and segregating when the standard deviation between donors exceeded 5%. A statistical classification framework was built to diagnose cytomegalovirus status from the catalog of TCR beta chain sequences. In a later analysis, V and J genes were assigned by comparing TCR nucleotide sequences against IMGT/GENE-DB human TR gene sequences. In a later analysis, CDR3 sequences and most-parsimonious VDJ recombination scenarios were assigned using the TCRdist pipeline. In a later analysis, every TCR beta chain was defined by the combination of its CDR3 amino acid sequence and its V-gene family, and reads without a unique V-gene family were dropped. In a later analysis, 500 to 650 highly shared, low-generation-probability nucleotide sequences were removed to address suspected cross-contamination and a sequencing artifact. A later analysis calculated a clonal expansion index for each public chain from normalized within-repertoire ranks of inferred template counts. A later analysis computed generation probabilities with a VDJ recombination model fitted to out-of-frame rearrangements, and checked the results against IGoR. In a later analysis, hypergeometric tests were used to score TCR-TCR, TCR-HLA and TCR-CMV co-occurrence, with a repertoire-size bias correction applied to TCR pairs. In a later analysis, false discovery rates were estimated by permuting HLA or CMV assignments 20 times. In a later analysis, co-occurring TCRs were grouped using DBSCAN, and TCRdist sequence similarity was added for clustering within HLA-allele-positive subsets. Repertoires with fewer than 30,000 or more than 120,000 public chains were left out of co-occurrence clustering, as were four to six repertoires with anomalous nucleotide sharing. TCRdb mirrors the immuneACCESS table, restricted to in-frame sequences. Some clones are absent from its copies; in checked studies, under half trace to an unresolved V gene, and the reason for the others is unknown. V and J calls plus clone size are reproduced from that table; the DNA served to infer D and trimming. In this sample the table shows more than 95,000 clones, around 70% of which occur a single time. Less than 4% of the sample comes from the top ten.

This clone was counted only a few times. No antigen is known for it. Base qualities are not at hand, and no much larger clone is one base apart. Material: PBMCs. This clonotype was sampled from a man in his forties in good health and CMV-seropositive.

The DNA reads TGTGCCAGCAGGGAGACAGGGCCTTTCTACGAGCAGTACTTC. This sequence encodes CASRETGPFYEQYF. Here the chain combines TRBV6-5 and TRBJ2-7, with 7 central nucleotides matching TRBD1. Germline trimming amounts to 6 bases on V and 3 bases on J, with 8 as the count of junction bases outside the gene matches. The CDR3 has 14 amino acids, counting the end cysteine and phenylalanine. Left in the record is the CDR3 DNA by itself, 42 bases read in frame from the first base. According to the germline V gene, CDR1 reads MNHEY and CDR2 reads SVGAGI.